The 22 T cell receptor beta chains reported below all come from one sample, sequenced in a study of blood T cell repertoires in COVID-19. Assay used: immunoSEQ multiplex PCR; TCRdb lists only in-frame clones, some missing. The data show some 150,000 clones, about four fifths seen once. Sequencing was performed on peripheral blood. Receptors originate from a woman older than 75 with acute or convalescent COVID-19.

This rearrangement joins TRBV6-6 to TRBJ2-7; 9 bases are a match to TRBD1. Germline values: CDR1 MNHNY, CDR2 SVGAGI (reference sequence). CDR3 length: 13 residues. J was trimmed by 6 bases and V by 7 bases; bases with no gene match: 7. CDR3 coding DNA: TGTGCCAGCACGGGACAGGGATACCGCGAGCAGTACTTC. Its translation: CASTGQGYREQYF.

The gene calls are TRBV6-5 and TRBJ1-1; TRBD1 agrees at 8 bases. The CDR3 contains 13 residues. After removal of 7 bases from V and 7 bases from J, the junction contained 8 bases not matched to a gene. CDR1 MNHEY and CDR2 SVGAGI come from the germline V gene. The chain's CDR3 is CASNPTGVGEAFF. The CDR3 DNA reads TGTGCCAGCAACCCGACAGGGGTGGGTGAAGCTTTCTTT.

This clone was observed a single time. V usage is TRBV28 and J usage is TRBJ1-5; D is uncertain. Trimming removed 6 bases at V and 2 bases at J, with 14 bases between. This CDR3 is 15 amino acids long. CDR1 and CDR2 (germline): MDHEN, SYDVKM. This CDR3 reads CASRFGGAGNQPQHF. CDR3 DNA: TGTGCCAGCAGATTTGGTGGAGCCGGCAATCAGCCCCAGCATTTT.

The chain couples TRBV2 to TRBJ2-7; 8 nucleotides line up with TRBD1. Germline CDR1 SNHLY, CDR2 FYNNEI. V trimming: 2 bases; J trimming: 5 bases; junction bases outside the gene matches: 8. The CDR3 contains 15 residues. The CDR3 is CASSEMGQVFHEQYF. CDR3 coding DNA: TGTGCCAGCAGTGAAATGGGACAGGTTTTCCACGAGCAGTACTTC.

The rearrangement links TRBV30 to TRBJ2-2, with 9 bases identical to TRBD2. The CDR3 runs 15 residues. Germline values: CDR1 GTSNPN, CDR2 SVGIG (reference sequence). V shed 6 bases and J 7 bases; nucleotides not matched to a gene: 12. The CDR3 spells CACTEAGGLGGELFF. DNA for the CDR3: TGTGCCTGTACCGAAGCGGGGGGTTTGGGCGGGGAGCTGTTTTTT.

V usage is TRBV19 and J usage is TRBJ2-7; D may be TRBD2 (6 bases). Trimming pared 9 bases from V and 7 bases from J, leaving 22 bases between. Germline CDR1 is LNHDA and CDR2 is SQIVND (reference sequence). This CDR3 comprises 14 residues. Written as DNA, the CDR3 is TGTGCCAGCACCGGGGGAGCCGCCCAAGGGGAGCAGTACTTC. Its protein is CASTGGAAQGEQYF.

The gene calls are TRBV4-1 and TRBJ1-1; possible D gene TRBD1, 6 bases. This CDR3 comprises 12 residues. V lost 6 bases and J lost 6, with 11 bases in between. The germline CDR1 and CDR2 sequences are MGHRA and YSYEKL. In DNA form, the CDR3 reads TGCGCCAGCAGGGGGGCAGGGCCTGAAGCTTTCTTT. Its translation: CASRGAGPEAFF.

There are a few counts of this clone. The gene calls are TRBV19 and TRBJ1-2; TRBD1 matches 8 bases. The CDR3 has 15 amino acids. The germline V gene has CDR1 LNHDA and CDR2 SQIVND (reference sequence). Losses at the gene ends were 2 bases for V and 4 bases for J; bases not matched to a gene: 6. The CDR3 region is CASSIKDRVFYGYTF. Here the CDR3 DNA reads TGTGCCAGTAGTATAAAGGACAGGGTTTTCTATGGCTACACCTTC.

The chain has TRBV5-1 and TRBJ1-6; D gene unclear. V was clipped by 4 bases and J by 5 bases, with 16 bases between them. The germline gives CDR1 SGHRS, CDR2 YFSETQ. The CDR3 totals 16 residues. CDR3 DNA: TGCGCCAGCAGCGCCCGGTCCTTGGGAGATAATTCACCCCTCCACTTT. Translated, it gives CASSARSLGDNSPLHF. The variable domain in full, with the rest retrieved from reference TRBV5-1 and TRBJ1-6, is KAGVTQTPRYLIKTRGQQVTLSCSPISGHRSVSWYQQTPGQGLQFLFEYFSETQRNKGNFPGRFSGRQFSNSRSEMNVSTLELGDSALYLCASSARSLGDNSPLHFGNGTRLTVT.

The CDR3 reads CASSQAPPPDTQYF. CDR3 sequence (DNA): TGTGCCAGCAGCCAGGCCCCACCCCCAGATACGCAGTATTTT. The chain couples TRBV3-1 (or the pseudogene TRBV3-2) to TRBJ2-3; D remains unclear. Germline V gene data show CDR1 as LGHDT and CDR2 as YNNKEL (reference sequence). This CDR3 region has 14 residues. Trimming removed 3 bases at V and 4 bases at J, with 11 bases between.

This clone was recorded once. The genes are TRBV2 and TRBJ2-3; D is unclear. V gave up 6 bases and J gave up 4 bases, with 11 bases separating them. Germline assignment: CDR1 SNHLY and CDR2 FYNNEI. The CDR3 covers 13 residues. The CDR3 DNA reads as TGTGCCAGCAGGCCGTGGGCGCCAGATACGCAGTATTTT. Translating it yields CASRPWAPDTQYF. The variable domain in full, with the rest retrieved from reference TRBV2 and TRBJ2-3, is EPEVTQTPSHQVTQMGQEVILRCVPISNHLYFYWYRQILGQKVEFLVSFYNNEISEKSEIFDDQFSVERPDGSNFTLKIRSTKLEDSAMYFCASRPWAPDTQYFGPGTRLTVL.

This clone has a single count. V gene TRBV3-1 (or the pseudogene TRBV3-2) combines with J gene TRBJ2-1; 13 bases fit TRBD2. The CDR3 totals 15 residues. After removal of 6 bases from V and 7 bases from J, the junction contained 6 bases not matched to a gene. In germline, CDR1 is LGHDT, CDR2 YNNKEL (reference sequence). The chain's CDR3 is CASSRGLAGDNEQFF. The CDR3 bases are TGTGCCAGCAGTCGTGGACTAGCGGGGGATAATGAGCAGTTCTTC.

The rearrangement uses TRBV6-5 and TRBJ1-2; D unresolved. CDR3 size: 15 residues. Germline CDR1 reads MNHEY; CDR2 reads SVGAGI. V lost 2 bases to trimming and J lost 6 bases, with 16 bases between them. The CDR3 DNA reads TGTGCCAGCAGTTACGGCTCGGCAGGCTCTAATGGCTACACCTTC. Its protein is CASSYGSAGSNGYTF.

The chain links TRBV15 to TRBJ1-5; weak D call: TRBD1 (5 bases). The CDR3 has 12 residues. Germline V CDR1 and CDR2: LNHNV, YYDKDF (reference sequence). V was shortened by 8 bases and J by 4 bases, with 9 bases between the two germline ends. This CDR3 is CATRQRNQPQHF. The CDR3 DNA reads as TGTGCCACCCGACAGCGTAATCAGCCCCAGCATTTT.

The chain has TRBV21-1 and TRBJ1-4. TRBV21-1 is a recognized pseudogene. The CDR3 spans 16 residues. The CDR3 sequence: CASSDPCGRRREKLFF. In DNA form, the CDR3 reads TGTGCCAGCAGCGACCCCTGCGGGCGCAGGCGCGAAAAACTGTTTTTT.

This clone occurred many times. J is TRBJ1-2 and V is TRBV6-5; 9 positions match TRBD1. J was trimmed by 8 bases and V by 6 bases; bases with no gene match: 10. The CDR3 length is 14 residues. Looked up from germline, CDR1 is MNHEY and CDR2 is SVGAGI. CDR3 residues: CASRAAGTGKGYTF. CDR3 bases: TGTGCCAGCAGAGCCGCCGGGACAGGGAAAGGCTACACCTTC.

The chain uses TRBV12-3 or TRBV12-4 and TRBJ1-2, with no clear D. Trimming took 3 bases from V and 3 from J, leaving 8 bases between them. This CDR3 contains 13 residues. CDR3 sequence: CASSLGPDYGYTF. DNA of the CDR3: TGTGCCAGCAGTTTGGGCCCAGACTATGGCTACACCTTC.

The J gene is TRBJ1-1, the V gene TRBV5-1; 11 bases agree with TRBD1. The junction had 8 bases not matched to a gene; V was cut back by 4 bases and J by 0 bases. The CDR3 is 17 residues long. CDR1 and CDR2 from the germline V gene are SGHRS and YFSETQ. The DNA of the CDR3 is TGCGCCAGCAGCGCTAGGACAGGGGGCAATTTGAACACTGAAGCTTTCTTT. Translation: CASSARTGGNLNTEAFF.

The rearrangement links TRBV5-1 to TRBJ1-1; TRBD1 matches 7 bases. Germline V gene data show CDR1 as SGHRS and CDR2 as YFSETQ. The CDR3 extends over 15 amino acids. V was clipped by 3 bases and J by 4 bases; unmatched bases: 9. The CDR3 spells CASSSHTGVVTEAFF. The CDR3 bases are TGCGCCAGCAGCTCACACACAGGGGTGGTCACTGAAGCTTTCTTT.

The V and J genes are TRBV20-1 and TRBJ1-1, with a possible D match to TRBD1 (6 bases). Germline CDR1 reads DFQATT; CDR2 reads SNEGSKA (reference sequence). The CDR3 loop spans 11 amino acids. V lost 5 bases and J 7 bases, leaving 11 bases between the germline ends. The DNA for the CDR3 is TGCAGTGCTCAAGCGGGACATGAAGCTTTCTTT. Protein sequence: CSAQAGHEAFF.

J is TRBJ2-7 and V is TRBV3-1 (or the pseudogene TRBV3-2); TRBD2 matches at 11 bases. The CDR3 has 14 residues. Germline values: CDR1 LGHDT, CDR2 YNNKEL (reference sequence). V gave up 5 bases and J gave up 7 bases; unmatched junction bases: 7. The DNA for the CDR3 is TGTGCCAGCAGCACGGGACTAGCGGATAGAGAGCAGTACTTC. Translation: CASSTGLADREQYF.

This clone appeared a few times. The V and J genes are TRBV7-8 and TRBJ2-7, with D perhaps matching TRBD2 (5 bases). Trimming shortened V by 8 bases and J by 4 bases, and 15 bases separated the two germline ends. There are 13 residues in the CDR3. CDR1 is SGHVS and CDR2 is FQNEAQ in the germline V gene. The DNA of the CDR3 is TGTGCCAGCGGACTTGCAGTCGGGTACGAGCAGTACTTC. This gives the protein CASGLAVGYEQYF.